This passage covers 9 T cell receptor beta chains from one sample sequenced in a study of tumor T cells in aggressive B-cell lymphoma. Measured with immunoSEQ multiplex PCR; TCRdb has only the in-frame clones, and not every one. Among over 2,500 clones listed, approximately 85% were seen once. The source material was tumor tissue. The receptors were sampled from an adult with diffuse large B cell lymphoma. Some clones in this sample may be carry-over from other donors' samples.

This sequence joins TRBV19 and TRBJ1-2; tentatively, D is TRBD1 (5 bases). From germline, CDR1 is LNHDA and CDR2 SQIVND (reference sequence). This CDR3 has 16 residues. The V end lost 7 bases, the J end lost 3 bases, and 21 bases lay between the germline ends. The CDR3 reads CASTSLWEGVDYGYTF. Here the CDR3 DNA reads TGTGCCAGTACTTCTCTTTGGGAAGGGGTGGACTATGGCTACACCTTC.

This rearrangement joins TRBV11-3 to TRBJ1-1; D possibly corresponds to TRBD1 (5 bases). Germline V gives CDR1 SGHNT, CDR2 YENEEA. Trimming shortened V by 5 bases and J by 5 bases, and 18 bases separated the two germline ends. CDR3 length: 15 amino acids. In nucleotides, the CDR3 is TGTGCCAGCAGCCCCCGGGTGGCAGGGCGGACTGAAGCTTTCTTT. Translated: CASSPRVAGRTEAFF.

V usage is TRBV28 and J usage is TRBJ1-2; unclear D gene. The germline V gene encodes CDR1 MDHEN and CDR2 SYDVKM. V shed 1 base and J shed 8 bases, with 17 bases lying between them. This CDR3 contains 15 residues. CDR3 DNA: TGTGCCAGCAGTTTATCTGCGCTCCTAAGCAGGGGCTACACCTTC. Its translation: CASSLSALLSRGYTF.

This chain joins TRBV12-2 and TRBJ2-7; TRBD1 reflects the table's D call only, with no check against the DNA. TRBV12-2 is labeled a pseudogene. The CDR3 has 16 amino acids. CDR3 DNA sequence: TGTGCAAGTCGCTTAGTGGGCAGGGGGCAATTATACGAGCAGTACGTC. Amino acids: CASRLVGRGQLYEQYV.

V and J are TRBV7-9 and TRBJ1-2, with D possibly being TRBD1 (6 bases). The CDR3 totals 14 residues. CDR1 is SEHNR and CDR2 is FQNEAQ in the germline V gene (reference sequence). Trimming stripped 3 bases from V and 1 base from J, with 9 bases between. The CDR3 DNA reads TGTGCCAGCAGCTTTGGACAGAGTAACTATGGCTACACCTTC. Amino acid sequence: CASSFGQSNYGYTF.

V gene TRBV5-1 combines with J gene TRBJ2-4, with D possibly TRBD1 on 5 matching bases. V gave up 4 bases and J gave up 11 bases, with 10 bases separating them. CDR3 length: 11 residues. CDR1 and CDR2 from the germline V gene are SGHRS and YFSETQ. CDR3 loop: CASSAGHVQYF. The CDR3 nucleotides read TGCGCCAGCAGCGCAGGACATGTTCAGTACTTC.

J is TRBJ1-2 and V is TRBV29-1, with D unclear. Trimming took off 4 bases at V and 4 bases at J, with 22 bases between the two ends. CDR3 length: 16 amino acids. The germline CDR1 and CDR2 sequences are SQVTM and ANQGSEA. In nucleotides, the CDR3 is TGCAGCGTTGTGGGCGACTATGATTCAAGTCTCTATGGCTACACCTTC. Residues: CSVVGDYDSSLYGYTF.

The rearrangement links TRBV18 to TRBJ2-2, with a tentative D call TRBD2 (5 bases). The CDR3 runs to 17 residues. Trimming removed 1 base from V and 6 bases from J, with 18 bases in between. The germline CDR1 and CDR2 sequences are KGHSH and LQKENI. The CDR3 loop reads CASSPLSGISFSGELFF. Written as DNA, the CDR3 is TGTGCCAGCTCACCACTTTCCGGGATTAGTTTTTCCGGGGAGCTGTTTTTT.

This clone appeared a single time. The CDR3 is CASSSRLGAEAFF. The CDR3 DNA sequence: TGTGCCAGTAGTTCGAGGTTGGGGGCCGAAGCTTTCTTT. V usage is TRBV19 and J usage is TRBJ1-1, with a possible D match to TRBD1 (6 bases). Germline CDR1 and CDR2: LNHDA and SQIVND (reference sequence). The CDR3 has 13 amino acids. Trimming stripped 5 bases from V and 8 bases from J, with 15 bases between.